This T cell receptor (beta chain) was identified during a study of control samples from healthy donors and cancer patients. CDR1 and CDR2 (germline): MNHEY, SVGAGI. This CDR3 contains 14 residues. Trimming pared 5 bases from V and 8 bases from J, leaving 18 bases between. In its sample, this clone was seen a few times. The protocol was immunoSEQ multiplex PCR, while the TCRdb copy is restricted to in-frame clones and leaves out a portion. The sample contains 100,000 to 150,000 clones, around 90% of which appear only once. The TCR was taken from a man between 18 and 35 years old in good health. The material sequenced was blood. The V call is TRBV6-5, the J call TRBJ1-1; no firm D call. CDR3 nucleotide sequence: TGTGCCAGCAGTACCCGGTCTCTGAACGGGGAAGCTTTCTTT. Protein product: CASSTRSLNGEAFF.